The 10 T cell receptor beta chains reported below all come from one sample, sequenced in a study of blood T cell repertoires in COVID-19. Clones were sequenced by immunoSEQ multiplex PCR, and TCRdb holds only the in-frame ones, with some missing. The table shows 300,000 to 350,000 clones, with 80% to 90% occurring only once. The specimen was PBMCs or T cells enriched from blood (not recorded which). The receptors derive from a man younger than 45 who had recovered from COVID-19.

This chain uses TRBV20-1 with TRBJ2-3, with D unclear. The germline V gene encodes CDR1 DFQATT and CDR2 SNEGSKA (reference sequence). The CDR3 totals 8 residues. CDR3 amino acids: CIVDTQYF. CDR3 in DNA: TGCATCGTGGATACGCAGTATTTT.

In its sample, this clone was seen a few times. V and J are TRBV24-1 and TRBJ2-1; possibly TRBD1 for D (6 bases). Germline assignment: CDR1 KGHDR and CDR2 SFDVKD. The V gene lost 7 bases and the J gene lost 2 bases, with 14 bases spanning the gap. The CDR3 totals 15 residues. The CDR3 DNA is TGTGCCACCAGCAGCCGGGACATACCCTACAATGAGCAGTTCTTC. It specifies CATSSRDIPYNEQFF.

This CDR3 reads CASSTGQQETQYF. The CDR3 bases are TGTGCCAGCAGCACGGGACAGCAAGAGACCCAGTACTTC. The gene calls are TRBV5-6 and TRBJ2-5; TRBD1 matches 7 bases. CDR1 and CDR2 (germline): SGHDT, YYEEEE. Germline trimming cut 4 bases from V and 2 bases from J; bases unmatched to any gene: 2. This CDR3 is 13 amino acids long.

J is TRBJ2-7 and V is TRBV9; 7 bases are a match to TRBD1. Unmatched junction bases numbered 9, after V lost 3 bases and J lost 3 bases. The CDR3 consists of 15 residues. The germline CDR1 and CDR2 sequences are SGDLS and YYNGEE. CDR3 loop: CASSAEDREYYEQYF. CDR3 sequence (DNA): TGTGCCAGCAGCGCAGAAGACAGGGAGTACTACGAGCAGTACTTC.

V gene TRBV9 combines with J gene TRBJ2-2; D might be TRBD1 (6 bases). V lost 0 bases, J lost 2 bases, and 14 bases lay in between. The V gene's germline CDR1 is SGDLS and CDR2 YYNGEE. CDR3 length equals 17 residues. DNA of the CDR3: TGTGCCAGCAGCGTAGCTATCGGGGACACAAACACCGGGGAGCTGTTTTTT. Its protein product is CASSVAIGDTNTGELFF.

The CDR3 sequence: CASYRGGVYGYTF. The CDR3 DNA reads as TGTGCCAGCTATAGGGGAGGGGTCTATGGCTACACCTTC. The chain recombines TRBV27 with TRBJ1-2, with a tentative D call TRBD1 (5 bases). The V gene lost 8 bases and the J gene lost 4 bases, with 14 bases spanning the gap. This CDR3 has 13 residues. Germline CDR1 reads MNHEY; CDR2 reads SMNVEV (reference sequence).

This chain connects TRBV18 to TRBJ1-5; D gene uncertain. CDR3 length equals 14 residues. Between the trimmed V and J ends, which lost 2 bases and 1 base, there was a span of 6 bases. Germline lookup yields CDR1 KGHSH and CDR2 LQKENI. The CDR3 bases are TGTGCCAGCTCACCAGGAGGGAGCAATCAGCCCCAGCATTTT. It translates to CASSPGGSNQPQHF. Looking up the rest from reference TRBV18 and TRBJ1-5 gives the full variable domain: NAGVMQNPRHLVRRRGQEARLRCSPMKGHSHVYWYRQLPEEGLKFMVYLQKENIIDESGMPKERFSAEFPKEGPSILRIQQVVRGDSAAYFCASSPGGSNQPQHFGDGTRLSIL.

The chain has TRBV18 and TRBJ1-1; TRBD1 is a possible D gene (5 bases). Germline CDR1 KGHSH, CDR2 LQKENI. The V end lost 2 bases, the J end lost 6 bases, and 10 bases lay between the germline ends. The CDR3 extends over 13 amino acids. The CDR3 loop is CASSPKRGAEAFF. The CDR3, as DNA: TGTGCCAGCTCACCAAAGCGGGGCGCTGAAGCTTTCTTT.

About this clone itself: This same CDR3 is encoded by further DNA sequences in the sample. The chain uses TRBV20-1 and TRBJ1-2; D is ambiguous. The germline gives CDR1 DFQATT, CDR2 SNEGSKA (reference sequence). V was shortened by 1 base and J by 5 bases, with 5 bases between the two germline ends. The CDR3 spans 11 residues. CDR3 residues: CSARGGYGYTF. The CDR3 DNA follows: TGCAGTGCTAGAGGCGGGTATGGCTACACCTTC.

The chain employs TRBV6-1 and TRBJ2-2; D might be TRBD2 (6 bases). V was clipped by 1 base and J by 2 bases, with 11 bases between them. CDR1 MNHNS and CDR2 SASEGT come from the germline V gene. CDR3 length: 16 residues. The CDR3 spells CASSEVAGSNTGELFF. The CDR3 DNA reads TGTGCCAGCAGTGAAGTCGCGGGGTCTAACACCGGGGAGCTGTTTTTT.